The 18 T cell receptor beta chains below come from one sample, sequenced in a study of cytomegalovirus exposure and HLA in healthy donors. Primers for the PCR totalled 60 Vbeta and 13 Jbeta. Sequencing was performed with immunoSEQ multiplex PCR; in TCRdb, only in-frame clones are kept and a portion is missing. The table has more than 90,000 clones, approximately 81% seen once; the top ten hold about 3.3%. Sequencing was done on a sample of PBMCs. Receptors were obtained from a woman between 35 and 50 years old in good health and CMV-seronegative.

The genes are TRBV7-2 and TRBJ2-1; D might be TRBD2 (5 bases). The CDR3 runs 13 residues. V lost 1 base and J 7 bases, leaving 8 bases between the germline ends. CDR1 and CDR2 from the germline V gene are SGHTA and FQGNSA. The CDR3 reads CASSLVRENEQFF. For the CDR3, the DNA is TGTGCCAGCAGCTTAGTAAGGGAGAATGAGCAGTTCTTC.

This clone was detected once. The chain employs TRBV5-4 and TRBJ1-6; 7 nucleotides align to TRBD1. The J segment lost 5 bases and the V segment lost 4 bases, leaving 3 bases of the junction unmatched. CDR3 length: 14 amino acids. CDR1 SGHNT and CDR2 YYREEE come from the germline V gene (reference sequence). The CDR3 is CASSPRGNNSPLHF. The CDR3 DNA is TGTGCCAGCAGCCCCAGGGGGAATAATTCACCCCTCCACTTT.

V is TRBV11-3 and J is TRBJ2-5, with TRBD2 matching over 13 bases. The germline V gene has CDR1 SGHNT and CDR2 YENEEA. The CDR3 extends over 15 amino acids. J gave up 4 bases and V 5 bases, and 4 bases lay outside the gene matches. The chain's CDR3 is CASSLGTSGIETQYF. CDR3 DNA sequence: TGTGCCAGCAGCCTCGGGACTAGCGGGATAGAGACCCAGTACTTC.

The chain employs TRBV6-5 and TRBJ2-7; 9 nucleotides agree with TRBD2. With V trimmed by 5 bases and J by 5 bases, 7 bases remained unmatched. The CDR3 length is 14 residues. The germline V gene encodes CDR1 MNHEY and CDR2 SVGAGI. The CDR3 sequence is CASSQTSGTHEQYF. DNA for the CDR3: TGTGCCAGCAGTCAGACTAGCGGTACGCACGAGCAGTACTTC.

Concerning this clone: Other nucleotide sequences from this sample produce the same CDR3. This chain uses TRBV5-1 with TRBJ1-1; 8 nucleotides align to TRBD1. CDR1 and CDR2 (germline): SGHRS, YFSETQ. The CDR3 spans 13 residues. Trimming removed 2 bases from V and 4 bases from J; junction bases left unmatched: 1. CDR3 amino acids: CASSLDRGTEAFF. Here the CDR3 DNA reads TGCGCCAGCAGCTTAGACAGGGGCACTGAAGCTTTCTTT.

This clone was observed a handful of times. CDR3 sequence: CASSPSKEQYF. CDR3 DNA sequence: TGTGCCAGCAGCCCTAGTAAAGAGCAGTACTTC. The J gene is TRBJ2-7, the V gene TRBV6-6; D is ambiguous. Trimming took off 6 bases at V and 7 bases at J, with 10 bases between the two ends. This CDR3 spans 11 amino acids. CDR1 and CDR2 (germline): MNHNY, SVGAGI (reference sequence).

The CDR3 loop reads CASSFPTRQGTTNEKLFF. The CDR3 bases are TGTGCCAGCAGCTTCCCTACTCGACAGGGAACAACTAATGAAAAACTGTTTTTT. This sequence joins TRBV7-9 and TRBJ1-4; 7 nucleotides align to TRBD1. Germline loops: CDR1 SEHNR, CDR2 FQNEAQ (reference sequence). The CDR3 runs to 18 residues. Trimming took 3 bases from V and 0 from J; bases not matched to a gene: 10.

The chain recombines TRBV9 with TRBJ2-5; 9 bases align to TRBD1. Germline V CDR1 and CDR2: SGDLS, YYNGEE. The CDR3 runs to 15 residues. Trimming at V came to 4 bases and at J to 4 bases, leaving 8 bases not matched to a gene. CDR3 in amino acids: CASSNRDRERETQYF. The DNA for the CDR3 is TGTGCCAGCAGCAACCGGGACAGGGAGCGAGAGACCCAGTACTTC. Drawing the rest from reference TRBV9 and TRBJ2-5, the complete variable domain is DSGVTQTPKHLITATGQRVTLRCSPRSGDLSVYWYQQSLDQGLQFLIQYYNGEERAKGNILERFSAQQFPDLHSELNLSSLELGDSALYFCASSNRDRERETQYFGPGTRLLVL.

This clone has only one observation. The chain carries TRBV2 and TRBJ2-7, with no clear D. The germline V gene has CDR1 SNHLY and CDR2 FYNNEI. Deletions cut 4 bases from V and 3 bases from J, with 16 bases between. The CDR3 runs to 15 residues. The DNA of the CDR3 is TGTGCCAGCAGTGCTTCGAATACCTACCACTACGAGCAGTACTTC. Translated: CASSASNTYHYEQYF.

This rearrangement joins TRBV19 to TRBJ2-3; tentative D call: TRBD1 (6 bases). There are 14 residues in the CDR3. The V and J ends lost 7 bases and 2 bases respectively, with 13 bases between them. Germline assignment: CDR1 LNHDA and CDR2 SQIVND (reference sequence). The CDR3 protein is CASTVRGYTDTQYF. The DNA for the CDR3 is TGTGCCAGTACTGTCAGGGGCTACACAGATACGCAGTATTTT.

This chain uses TRBV7-2 with TRBJ1-1, with TRBD1 matching 7 bases. The CDR3 spans 16 residues. The trim removed 4 bases at V and 3 bases at J, leaving 11 bases unmatched. Germline CDR1 reads SGHTA; CDR2 reads FQGNSA. The CDR3 here is CASSSYGKTGDTEAFF. In DNA, the CDR3 is TGTGCCAGCAGCTCCTATGGGAAAACAGGGGACACTGAAGCTTTCTTT.

The V gene is TRBV6-5, the J gene TRBJ2-1, with 7 nucleotides matching TRBD2. The trim removed 0 bases at V and 4 bases at J, leaving 6 bases unmatched. This CDR3 comprises 16 residues. Looked up from germline, CDR1 is MNHEY and CDR2 is SVGAGI. The CDR3 DNA follows: TGTGCCAGCAGTTACTCGTCACTAGCGCCGTACAATGAGCAGTTCTTC. Translated, it gives CASSYSSLAPYNEQFF.

The chain links TRBV6-5 to TRBJ2-5; a weak D match, TRBD1 (6 bases). V was shortened by 6 bases and J by 5 bases, with 10 bases between the two germline ends. Germline CDR1 is MNHEY and CDR2 is SVGAGI. CDR3 length equals 12 residues. The CDR3 reads CASSTGLETQYF. In DNA form, the CDR3 reads TGTGCCAGCAGCACAGGGTTGGAGACCCAGTACTTC.

Note on this clone: The junction departs from germline at one end; a sequencing error may be responsible. The rearrangement joins TRBV28 to TRBJ2-7, with 9 positions matching TRBD1. From germline, CDR1 is MDHEN and CDR2 SYDVKM. This CDR3 spans 14 amino acids. The CDR3 coding sequence is TGTGCCAGCAGATCATCCGGGACAGGGATTGAAGCGAGGTTC. Protein sequence: CASRSSGTGIEARF.

This clone was seen more than once but under ten times. V usage is TRBV9 and J usage is TRBJ2-5; a weak D match, TRBD2 (5 bases). Near its end, the DNA agrees better with TRBJ2-7, so the J call may be wrong. There are 15 residues in the CDR3. Germline-derived CDR1 and CDR2 are SGDLS and YYNGEE. CDR3 region: CASSVEVGEAYEQYF. The CDR3 DNA sequence: TGTGCCAGCAGCGTAGAAGTGGGAGAGGCCTACGAGCAGTACTTC.

The gene calls are TRBV27 and TRBJ1-4, with 10 bases identical to TRBD1. The CDR3 totals 16 residues. Germline lookup yields CDR1 MNHEY and CDR2 SMNVEV (reference sequence). Trimming removed 9 bases from V and 5 bases from J; junction bases left unmatched: 12. The CDR3 region is CASATGTGERNEKLFF. The CDR3 DNA reads TGTGCCAGTGCGACCGGGACAGGGGAGAGAAATGAAAAACTGTTTTTT.

This sequence joins TRBV11-2 and TRBJ2-6, with D tentatively TRBD1 (6 bases). V was pared by 1 base and J by 1 base, with 14 bases between. Germline V gene lookup returns CDR1 SGHAT and CDR2 FQNNGV. The CDR3 contains 18 residues. CDR3 sequence reads: CASSLVTGKSSGANVLTF. Here the CDR3 DNA reads TGTGCCAGCAGCTTAGTAACAGGGAAGTCATCTGGGGCCAACGTCCTGACTTTC.

In DNA form, the CDR3 reads TGCAGTGCTACAACAGACACTGAAGCTTTCTTT. It translates to CSATTDTEAFF. The genes are TRBV20-1 and TRBJ1-1; D is ambiguous. Germline V gives CDR1 DFQATT, CDR2 SNEGSKA (reference sequence). This CDR3 spans 11 amino acids. Trimming removed 4 bases from V and 3 bases from J, with 6 bases in between.